These 3 T cell receptor beta chains were all obtained from the same sample, sequenced in a study of blood T cell repertoires in COVID-19. Sequencing used immunoSEQ multiplex PCR; TCRdb keeps in-frame clones, though not all of them. Of over 130,000 clones listed, 70% to 90% are singletons. Sequenced: PBMCs or T cells enriched from blood (not recorded which). The origin of the receptors is a woman aged 50 to 60 with acute COVID-19.

The J gene is TRBJ2-1, the V gene TRBV11-2, with 10 positions matching TRBD2. The CDR3 is 15 amino acids. The germline gives CDR1 SGHAT, CDR2 FQNNGV. The J segment lost 6 bases and the V segment lost 3 bases, leaving 5 bases of the junction unmatched. CDR3 sequence (DNA): TGTGCCAGCAGCTTCACTAGCGGGAAGGTCAATGAGCAGTTCTTC. Translated, it gives CASSFTSGKVNEQFF.

The chain is built from TRBV18 and TRBJ2-3; TRBD2 matches 8 bases. The CDR3 length is 14 residues. Germline V gene sequence: CDR1 KGHSH, CDR2 LQKENI. J was trimmed by 3 bases and V by 3 bases; bases with no gene match: 2. CDR3 region: CASSPVAGTDTQYF. The CDR3 nucleotides are TGTGCCAGCTCACCCGTAGCGGGGACAGATACGCAGTATTTT.

V is TRBV29-1 and J is TRBJ1-1; D unresolved. The CDR3 runs to 12 residues. Trimming took off 5 bases at V and 8 bases at J, with 15 bases between the two ends. CDR1 SQVTM and CDR2 ANQGSEA come from the germline V gene. This chain's CDR3 is CSVIRENREAFF. The CDR3 DNA sequence: TGCAGCGTTATTCGGGAGAATCGCGAAGCTTTCTTT. Full variable domain (rest looked up from reference TRBV29-1 and TRBJ1-1): SAVISQKPSRDICQRGTSLTIQCQVDSQVTMMFWYRQQPGQSLTLIATANQGSEATYESGFVIDKFPISRPNLTFSTLTVSNMSPEDSSIYLCSVIRENREAFFGQGTRLTVV.